One and the same sample provided the 7 T cell receptor beta chains below, sequenced in a study of cytomegalovirus exposure and HLA in healthy donors. The primer mix had 60 Vbeta and 13 Jbeta primers. TCRdb keeps only in-frame clones here, not all; method: immunoSEQ multiplex PCR. Of more than 95,000 clones detected, approximately 79% appear once; the ten largest clones hold 15% to 20%. Specimen: PBMCs. These receptors came from a man aged 45-65 years in good health and CMV-seropositive.

In this sample, this clone turned up a few times. This chain joins TRBV27 and TRBJ2-1; 12 nucleotides match TRBD2. This CDR3 has 14 residues. The germline V gene encodes CDR1 MNHEY and CDR2 SMNVEV (reference sequence). V dropped 4 bases and J dropped 7; count of bases not matched to a gene: 2. DNA of the CDR3: TGTGCCAGCAGTTCAGGACTAGCGGGGAATGAGCAGTTCTTC. Translated, it gives CASSSGLAGNEQFF.

The chain couples TRBV2 to TRBJ2-1; 9 bases line up with TRBD1. With 7 bases clipped from V and 7 bases from J, the junction kept 8 bases outside the gene matches. Germline V gene data show CDR1 as SNHLY and CDR2 as FYNNEI. The CDR3 has 14 residues. This CDR3 is CASTPGQGSNEQFF. CDR3 sequence (DNA): TGTGCCAGCACCCCGGGACAGGGAAGTAATGAGCAGTTCTTC.

V and J are TRBV7-2 and TRBJ2-5, with 8 bases lining up with TRBD2. J was trimmed by 3 bases and V by 1 base; bases with no gene match: 1. The germline CDR1 and CDR2 sequences are SGHTA and FQGNSA. The CDR3 sequence is 14 residues long. In DNA form, the CDR3 reads TGTGCCAGCAGCTTAGTAGCGGGGAAAGAGACCCAGTACTTC. Translation: CASSLVAGKETQYF.

The chain is built from TRBV18 and TRBJ2-7, with TRBD1 as a possible D gene (6 bases). The CDR3 has 12 amino acids. Germline CDR1 is KGHSH and CDR2 is LQKENI. The germline V and J ends were trimmed by 6 bases and 5 bases, with 11 bases remaining between them. As DNA, the CDR3 is TGTGCCAGCTCCAGGGGCTGGAACGAGCAGTACTTC. This sequence encodes CASSRGWNEQYF.

This clone has just a few counts. This chain links TRBV19 with TRBJ1-1; 9 nucleotides line up with TRBD1. The J segment lost 1 base and the V segment lost 8 bases, leaving 5 bases of the junction unmatched. The CDR3 covers 14 residues. Germline values: CDR1 LNHDA, CDR2 SQIVND (reference sequence). This chain's CDR3 is CASDHRGRNTEAFF. The CDR3 region has the DNA TGTGCCAGTGATCACAGGGGGCGGAACACTGAAGCTTTCTTT.

The chain is built from TRBV6-5 and TRBJ2-7; 8 bases match TRBD2. The germline V gene encodes CDR1 MNHEY and CDR2 SVGAGI. Trimming cost V 6 bases and J 4 bases; bases outside gene matches: 11. This CDR3 spans 15 amino acids. The chain's CDR3 is CASSSFRAGVYEQYF. The CDR3 region has the DNA TGTGCCAGCAGCTCCTTTAGAGCGGGAGTGTACGAGCAGTACTTC.

The chain recombines TRBV6-5 with TRBJ1-1; 12 nucleotides line up with TRBD1. The CDR3 consists of 14 residues. CDR1 and CDR2 from the germline V gene are MNHEY and SVGAGI. V was clipped by 6 bases and J by 10 bases; unmatched bases: 9. The CDR3 region is CASRNRDRGQAAFF. The CDR3 DNA reads TGTGCCAGCAGAAACCGGGACAGGGGGCAGGCAGCTTTCTTT.